This T cell receptor (beta chain) was captured by sequencing in a study of cytomegalovirus exposure and HLA in healthy donors. Findings and caveats of the study: In a later analysis, at a false discovery rate of 0.05, approximately 15,000 TCR beta sequences matched HLA alleles. Later on, a genetic analysis was performed. It linked a missense variant in DCLRE1C with V- and J-gene trimming of TCR beta. Per published accounts, TCR beta sequences correctly predicted the HLA-A and HLA-B alleles of most subjects.

The PCR ran on 60 Vbeta and 13 Jbeta primers. Some clones are missing from TCRdb's copy, which holds only in-frame ones; the method was immunoSEQ multiplex PCR. The sample comprises about 270,000 clones, under 80% of which are singletons, and approximately 2.1% rests with the top ten. A note on this clone: Its antigen is not known.

In nominal health when sampled, donors likely had unrecorded immune exposures nonetheless. With V trimmed by 3 bases and J by 3 bases, 2 bases remained unmatched. The germline V gene has CDR1 MNHEY and CDR2 SMNVEV (reference sequence). CDR3 length: 13 amino acids. This TCR was sampled from a female donor in good health and CMV-seronegative. Sequencing used PBMCs. The V and J genes are TRBV27 and TRBJ2-7, with 7 bases lining up with TRBD1. The CDR3 region is CASSLGQNYEQYF. The CDR3 DNA sequence: TGTGCCAGCAGTTTGGGACAGAACTACGAGCAGTACTTC.